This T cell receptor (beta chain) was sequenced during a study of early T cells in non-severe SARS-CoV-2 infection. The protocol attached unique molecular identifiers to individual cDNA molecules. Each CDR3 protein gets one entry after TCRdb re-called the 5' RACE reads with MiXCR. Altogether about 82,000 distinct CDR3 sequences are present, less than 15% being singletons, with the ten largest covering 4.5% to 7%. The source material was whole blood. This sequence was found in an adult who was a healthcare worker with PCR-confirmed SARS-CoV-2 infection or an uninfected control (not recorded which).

The CDR3 region is CSATQGAQETQYF. The CDR3 DNA sequence: TGCAGCGCGACACAGGGAGCGCAAGAGACCCAGTACTTC. V is TRBV29-1 and J is TRBJ2-5, with D maybe TRBD1 (6 bases). The V gene lost 7 bases and the J gene lost 2 bases, with 14 bases spanning the gap. This CDR3 has 13 amino acids. Germline values: CDR1 SQVTM, CDR2 ANQGSEA. Full variable domain (missing parts from reference TRBV29-1 and TRBJ2-5): SAVISQKPSRDICQRGTSLTIQCQVDSQVTMMFWYRQQPGQSLTLIATANQGSEATYESGFVIDKFPISRPNLTFSTLTVSNMSPEDSSIYLCSATQGAQETQYFGPGTRLLVL.